The next 27 T cell receptor beta chains were all read from a single sample in a study of CD8 T cells in Susac syndrome (dated by TCRdb to the late 2010s). Libraries came from the immunoSEQ multiplex PCR assay. RNA was extracted with the RNeasy kit and about 0.5 to 1 ug was reverse transcribed using random hexamers. TCRdb cleaned the public reads at Q25 with fastp, built clones with MiXCR and kept in-frame beta chains. All rows with the same CDR3 protein become a single entry with the most common DNA and genes. The sample has roughly 130,000 distinct CDR3 sequences on record, 90% to 95% of them singletons. The ten largest clones represent around 0.12% of the sample. The source material was CD4+ T cells from PBMCs. These receptors all stem from a human donor with multiple sclerosis.

The chain employs TRBV4-2 and TRBJ2-3, with 8 bases that match TRBD2. Germline assignment: CDR1 LGHNA and CDR2 YNFKEQ. The CDR3 is 15 residues long. The junction had 0 bases not matched to a gene; V was cut back by 0 bases and J by 1 base. CDR3 sequence: CASSQEAGGTDTQYF. As DNA, the CDR3 is TGTGCCAGCAGCCAAGAAGCGGGGGGCACAGATACGCAGTATTTT.

A few counts support this clonotype. J is TRBJ2-5 and V is TRBV11-2; maybe TRBD2 (5 bases). CDR3 length: 14 residues. Germline assignment: CDR1 SGHAT and CDR2 FQNNGV. The ends were cut back, 4 bases at V and 5 bases at J, with 14 bases in the middle. CDR3 amino acids: CASSSPDWPETQYF. The CDR3 DNA reads TGTGCCAGCAGCTCACCGGACTGGCCCGAGACCCAGTACTTC.

CDR3 nucleotides: TGTGCCACCAGTGATGCCGGGACTAGCGGCCCGCGAAGCACCGGGGAGCTGTTTTTT. This encodes CATSDAGTSGPRSTGELFF. The gene calls are TRBV24-1 and TRBJ2-2, with 11 bases fitting TRBD2. The ends lost 3 bases at V and 4 bases at J; junction bases unmatched: 12. The length of the CDR3 is 19 residues. The germline V gene encodes CDR1 KGHDR and CDR2 SFDVKD.

For the CDR3, the DNA is TGCAGTGCTAGAGGGGGCCCATGGGAAAAACTGTTTTTT. This translates into CSARGGPWEKLFF. The V call is TRBV20-1, the J call TRBJ1-4, with D perhaps TRBD1 (5 bases). Per germline, CDR1 DFQATT and CDR2 SNEGSKA (reference sequence). CDR3 size: 13 residues. The V and J ends lost 1 base and 8 bases respectively, with 11 bases between them.

The chain carries TRBV7-9 and TRBJ2-2, with 9 bases identical to TRBD1. Looked up from germline, CDR1 is SEHNR and CDR2 is FQNEAQ (reference sequence). The V and J ends lost 5 bases and 2 bases, in that order; junction bases with no gene match: 3. The CDR3 extends over 15 amino acids. The CDR3 DNA sequence: TGTGCCAGCAGCCTTACAGGGGGCAACACCGGGGAGCTGTTTTTT. Amino acids: CASSLTGGNTGELFF.

This clonotype was seen just once. The chain is built from TRBV7-9 and TRBJ2-7; 7 bases agree with TRBD1. The V gene's germline CDR1 is SEHNR and CDR2 FQNEAQ (reference sequence). This CDR3 is built from 15 residues. V lost 1 base and J lost 7; bases outside the gene matches: 10. This CDR3 reads CASSLVQQGFKEQYF. In nucleotides, the CDR3 is TGTGCCAGCAGCTTAGTTCAACAGGGGTTCAAGGAGCAGTACTTC. Looking up the rest from reference TRBV7-9 and TRBJ2-7 gives the full variable domain: DTGVSQNPRHKITKRGQNVTFRCDPISEHNRLYWYRQTLGQGPEFLTYFQNEAQLEKSRLLSDRFSAERPKGSFSTLEIQRTEQGDSAMYLCASSLVQQGFKEQYFGPGTRLTVT.

The chain joins TRBV7-2 to TRBJ1-1; possibly TRBD1 for D (6 bases). V gave up 3 bases and J gave up 0 bases, with 17 bases separating them. Germline V gene lookup returns CDR1 SGHTA and CDR2 FQGNSA. The CDR3 is 17 amino acids. CDR3 sequence (DNA): TGTGCCAGCAGCTTTTATGTGGACAGCCGCGTGAACACTGAAGCTTTCTTT. Its translation: CASSFYVDSRVNTEAFF.

The V call is TRBV6-5, the J call TRBJ1-2; D is unresolved. The ends were cut back, 0 bases at V and 3 bases at J, with 11 bases in the middle. This CDR3 has 15 residues. Looked up from germline, CDR1 is MNHEY and CDR2 is SVGAGI. This CDR3 reads CASSYSPGRDYGYTF. The CDR3 coding sequence is TGTGCCAGCAGTTACTCGCCCGGGAGGGACTATGGCTACACCTTC.

The chain uses TRBV5-1 and TRBJ2-1; tentatively, D is TRBD2 (6 bases). The CDR3 loop spans 14 amino acids. Germline V gene sequence: CDR1 SGHRS, CDR2 YFSETQ. The V end was cut by 7 bases, the J end by 3 bases, with 14 bases between. In DNA form, the CDR3 reads TGCGCCAGCGCCGGGGAGGCAATCTACAATGAGCAGTTCTTC. The encoded protein is CASAGEAIYNEQFF.

The chain combines TRBV29-1 with TRBJ1-2; 8 bases align to TRBD1. The CDR3 has 14 residues. Germline V gene data show CDR1 as SQVTM and CDR2 as ANQGSEA. V shed 7 bases and J 6 bases; nucleotides not matched to a gene: 13. CDR3 sequence: CSAATDRGLDGYTF. DNA of the CDR3: TGCAGCGCCGCAACCGACAGGGGCTTGGATGGCTACACCTTC.

The chain carries TRBV7-9 and TRBJ2-7, with 10 positions matching TRBD1. J was trimmed by 6 bases and V by 4 bases; bases with no gene match: 12. The CDR3 length is 16 residues. Germline V gene lookup returns CDR1 SEHNR and CDR2 FQNEAQ (reference sequence). CDR3 in amino acids: CASSSPWGQGRVEQYF. In DNA form, the CDR3 reads TGTGCCAGCAGCTCACCATGGGGACAGGGGAGGGTCGAGCAGTACTTC.

V is TRBV20-1 and J is TRBJ2-3; no definite D call. Per the germline V gene, CDR1 is DFQATT and CDR2 is SNEGSKA (reference sequence). This CDR3 is built from 15 residues. V lost 0 bases, J lost 0 bases, and 10 bases lay in between. The CDR3 DNA is TGCAGTGCTAGAGATTTGGCACGAAGCACAGATACGCAGTATTTT. Amino acids: CSARDLARSTDTQYF.

This clonotype has only a few counts. The DNA for the CDR3 is TGCGCCAGCAGCCCGGACAGGGTGAATTCACCCCTCCACTTT. This gives the protein CASSPDRVNSPLHF. This chain connects TRBV4-3 to TRBJ1-6, with TRBD1 matching over 8 bases. The V and J ends lost 4 bases and 7 bases, in that order; junction bases with no gene match: 3. CDR3 length equals 14 residues. Germline V gene lookup returns CDR1 LGHNA and CDR2 YSLEER.

This chain uses TRBV20-1 with TRBJ1-2; D remains unclear. The CDR3 totals 15 residues. V lost 5 bases to trimming and J lost 7 bases, with 23 bases between them. Per germline, CDR1 DFQATT and CDR2 SNEGSKA (reference sequence). The CDR3 bases are TGCAGTGCTCTACTAAGAGACACCGGGCCGGGTGGCTACACCTTC. It encodes CSALLRDTGPGGYTF.

The rearrangement uses TRBV29-1 and TRBJ2-7; D is undetermined. The germline gives CDR1 SQVTM, CDR2 ANQGSEA. V was clipped by 3 bases and J by 3 bases, with 6 bases between them. The CDR3 totals 11 residues. The CDR3 bases are TGCAGCGTTGAGTGGCGCTACGAGCAGTACTTC. Translated, it gives CSVEWRYEQYF.

This clonotype has only one observation. The V and J genes are TRBV29-1 and TRBJ2-3; 7 nucleotides agree with TRBD1. The CDR3 contains 13 residues. Germline loops: CDR1 SQVTM, CDR2 ANQGSEA. V shed 7 bases and J 5 bases; nucleotides not matched to a gene: 9. The CDR3: CSGYRGRGDTQYF. For the CDR3, the DNA is TGCAGCGGGTACAGGGGCCGGGGAGATACGCAGTATTTT.

This clonotype was observed a single time. This sequence joins TRBV6-1 and TRBJ2-7; possible D gene TRBD1, 6 bases. In germline, CDR1 is MNHNS, CDR2 SASEGT. Trimming shortened V by 5 bases and J by 1 base, and 9 bases separated the two germline ends. The CDR3 consists of 13 residues. CDR3 sequence: CASSQGNSYEQYF. CDR3 bases: TGTGCCAGCAGTCAGGGGAATTCCTACGAGCAGTACTTC.

The chain couples TRBV24-1 to TRBJ2-1; no firm D call. The CDR3 length is 14 residues. Germline V gene sequence: CDR1 KGHDR, CDR2 SFDVKD. V dropped 3 bases and J dropped 5 bases, with 10 bases sitting between them. CDR3 DNA sequence: TGTGCCACCAGTGATCCCTCGGGCCACAATGAGCAGTTCTTC. Encoded protein: CATSDPSGHNEQFF.

The chain couples TRBV13 to TRBJ2-3; perhaps TRBD1 as D (6 bases). Germline V gene data show CDR1 as PRHDT and CDR2 as FYEKMQ (reference sequence). The germline V and J ends were trimmed by 1 base and 10 bases, with 18 bases remaining between them. The CDR3 length is 15 residues. CDR3 DNA sequence: TGTGCCAGCAGCTTAGACAGGGCAGTCACGGTTCCGCAGTATTTT. Amino acids: CASSLDRAVTVPQYF.

The table lists this clonotype with a count of one. The gene calls are TRBV30 and TRBJ2-1, with a possible D match to TRBD2 (6 bases). This CDR3 spans 12 amino acids. Between the trimmed V and J ends, which lost 0 bases and 10 bases, there was a span of 10 bases. The germline CDR1 and CDR2 sequences are GTSNPN and SVGIG (reference sequence). CDR3 in amino acids: CAWSVAGPEQFF. CDR3 nucleotides: TGTGCCTGGAGTGTTGCGGGACCCGAGCAGTTCTTC.

The V and J genes are TRBV5-1 and TRBJ2-5, with D unclear. Germline CDR1 SGHRS, CDR2 YFSETQ. The V end lost 0 bases, the J end lost 3 bases, and 6 bases lay between the germline ends. CDR3 length: 13 residues. The CDR3 loop reads CASSLVGKETQYF. The CDR3, as DNA: TGCGCCAGCAGCTTGGTGGGGAAAGAGACCCAGTACTTC.

J is TRBJ2-7 and V is TRBV2, with D perhaps TRBD1 (6 bases). CDR1 and CDR2 (germline): SNHLY, FYNNEI. The CDR3 is made up of 13 amino acids. V lost 5 bases to trimming and J lost 6 bases, with 14 bases between them. Written as DNA, the CDR3 is TGTGCCAGCAGTCCCGAACAGGGCCTCGAGCAGTACTTC. Its translation: CASSPEQGLEQYF.

The chain has TRBV7-9 and TRBJ2-2, with 7 positions matching TRBD1. Per germline, CDR1 SEHNR and CDR2 FQNEAQ (reference sequence). V gave up 5 bases and J gave up 4 bases; unmatched junction bases: 4. The CDR3 is 14 residues long. CDR3: CASSDDRATGELFF. The DNA for the CDR3 is TGTGCCAGCAGCGATGACAGGGCCACCGGGGAGCTGTTTTTT.

V and J are TRBV18 and TRBJ1-1, with TRBD1 as a possible D gene (5 bases). The CDR3 length is 13 residues. Germline CDR1 KGHSH, CDR2 LQKENI. V lost 5 bases, J lost 4 bases, and 11 bases lay in between. The CDR3, as DNA: TGTGCCAGCTCAGGGGACGAAGGCACTGAAGCTTTCTTT. Translating it yields CASSGDEGTEAFF.

J is TRBJ2-4 and V is TRBV6-5, with TRBD1 identical over 10 bases. This CDR3 region has 16 residues. The germline V gene encodes CDR1 MNHEY and CDR2 SVGAGI. V shed 3 bases and J 3 bases; nucleotides not matched to a gene: 5. The CDR3 bases are TGTGCCAGCAGTTATCATGGACAGGGGGTCAAAAACATTCAGTACTTC. This translates into CASSYHGQGVKNIQYF.

The chain has TRBV7-2 and TRBJ2-1; D is unresolved. The ends were cut back, 5 bases at V and 4 bases at J, with 9 bases in the middle. Germline CDR1 and CDR2: SGHTA and FQGNSA. This CDR3 spans 13 amino acids. CDR3 amino acids: CASSPGRYNEQFF. The CDR3 DNA follows: TGTGCCAGCAGCCCTGGACGGTACAATGAGCAGTTCTTC. The whole variable domain, filled in from reference TRBV7-2 and TRBJ2-1, reads GAGVSQSPSNKVTEKGKDVELRCDPISGHTALYWYRQSLGQGLEFLIYFQGNSAPDKSGLPSDRFSAERTGGSVSTLTIQRTQQEDSAVYLCASSPGRYNEQFFGPGTRLTVL.

The V and J genes are TRBV29-1 and TRBJ2-1; D perhaps matches TRBD1 (5 bases). Between the trimmed V and J ends, which lost 0 bases and 5 bases, there was a span of 17 bases. CDR1 is SQVTM, CDR2 ANQGSEA, per germline. This CDR3 comprises 16 residues. The CDR3 coding sequence is TGCAGCGTTGAAGATTCCCCCAAGGTAGGGGACAATGAGCAGTTCTTC. It specifies CSVEDSPKVGDNEQFF.